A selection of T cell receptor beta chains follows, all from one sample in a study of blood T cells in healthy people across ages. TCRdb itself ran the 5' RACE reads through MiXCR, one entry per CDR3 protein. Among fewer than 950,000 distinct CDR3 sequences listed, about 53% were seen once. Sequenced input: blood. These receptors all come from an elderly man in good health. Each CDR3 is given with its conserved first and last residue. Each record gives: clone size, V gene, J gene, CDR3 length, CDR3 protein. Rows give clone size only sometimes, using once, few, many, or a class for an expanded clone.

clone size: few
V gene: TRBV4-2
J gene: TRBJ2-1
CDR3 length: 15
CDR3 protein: CASSPGAGGYNEQFF

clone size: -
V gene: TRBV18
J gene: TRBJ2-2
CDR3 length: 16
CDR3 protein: CASSPKETGGTGELFF

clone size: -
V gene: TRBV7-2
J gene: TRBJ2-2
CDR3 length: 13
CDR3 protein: CASRTFRAGELFF

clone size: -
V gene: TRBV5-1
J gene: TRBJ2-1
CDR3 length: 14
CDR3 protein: CASSLVTDDNEQFF

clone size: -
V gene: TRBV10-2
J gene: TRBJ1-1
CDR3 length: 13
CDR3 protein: CASSVDRRTEAFF

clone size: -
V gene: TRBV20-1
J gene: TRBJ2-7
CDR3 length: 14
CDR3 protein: CSAVGSWGSYEQYF

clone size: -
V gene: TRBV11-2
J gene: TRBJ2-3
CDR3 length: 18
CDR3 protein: CASSSSLRTSGSPRYVYF

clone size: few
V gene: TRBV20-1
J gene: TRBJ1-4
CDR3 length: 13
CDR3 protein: CSASTDHNEKLFF

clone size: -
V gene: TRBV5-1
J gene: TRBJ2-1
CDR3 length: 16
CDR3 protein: CASSYLTSASYNEQFF

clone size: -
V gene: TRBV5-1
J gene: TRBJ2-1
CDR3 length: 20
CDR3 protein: CASSSPPGTSAIYSYNEQFF

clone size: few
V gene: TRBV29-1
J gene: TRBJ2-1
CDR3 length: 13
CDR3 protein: CSVVRTSGNEQFF

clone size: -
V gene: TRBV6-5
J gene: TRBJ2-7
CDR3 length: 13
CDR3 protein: CASIRPGSYEQYF

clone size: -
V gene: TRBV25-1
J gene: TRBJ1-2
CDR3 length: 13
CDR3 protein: CASSVRDRGGYTF

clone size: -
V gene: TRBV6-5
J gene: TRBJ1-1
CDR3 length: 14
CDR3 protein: CASSYDRVVTEAFF

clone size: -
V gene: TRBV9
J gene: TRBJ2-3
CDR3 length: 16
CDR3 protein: CASSPGSAGQTDTQYF

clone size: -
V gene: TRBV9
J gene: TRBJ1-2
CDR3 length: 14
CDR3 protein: CASSTTGLPYGYTF

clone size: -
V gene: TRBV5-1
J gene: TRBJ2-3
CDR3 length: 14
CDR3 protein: CASSGDRVTDTQYF

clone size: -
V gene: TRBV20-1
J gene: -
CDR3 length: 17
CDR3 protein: CSASGTSVSGSPYEQYF

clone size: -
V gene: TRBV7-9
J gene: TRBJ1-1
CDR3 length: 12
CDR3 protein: CASSLGTAEAFF

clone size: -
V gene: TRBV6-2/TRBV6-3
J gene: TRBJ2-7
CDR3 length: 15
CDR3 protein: CASIRTTGASYEQYF

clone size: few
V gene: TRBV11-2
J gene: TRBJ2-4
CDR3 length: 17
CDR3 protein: CASSSVMGPGSKNIQYF

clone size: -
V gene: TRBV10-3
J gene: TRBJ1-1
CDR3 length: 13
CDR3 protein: CAAGKTENTEAFF

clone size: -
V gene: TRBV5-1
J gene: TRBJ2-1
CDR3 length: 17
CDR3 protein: CASSLTTGTRRYNEQFF

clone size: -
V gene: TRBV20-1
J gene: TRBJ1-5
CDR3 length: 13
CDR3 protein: CSAVLGLNQPQHF

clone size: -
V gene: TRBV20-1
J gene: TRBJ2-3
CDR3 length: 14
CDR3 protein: CSASRGQGPDTQYF

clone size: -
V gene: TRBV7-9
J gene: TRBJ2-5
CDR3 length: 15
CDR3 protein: CASNLGAGRPNEQYF

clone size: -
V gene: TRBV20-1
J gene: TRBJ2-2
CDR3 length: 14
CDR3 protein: CSARVAGRGGELFF

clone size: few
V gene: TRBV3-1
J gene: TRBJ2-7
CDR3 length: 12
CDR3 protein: CASSQVQGEQYF

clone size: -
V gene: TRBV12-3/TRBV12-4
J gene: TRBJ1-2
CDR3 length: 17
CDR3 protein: CASTFTWPQGVSYGYTF

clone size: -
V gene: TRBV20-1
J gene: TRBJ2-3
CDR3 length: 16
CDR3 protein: CSARDGLREGLDTQYF

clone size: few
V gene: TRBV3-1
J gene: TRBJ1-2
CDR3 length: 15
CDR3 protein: CASSQAGDISVGYTF

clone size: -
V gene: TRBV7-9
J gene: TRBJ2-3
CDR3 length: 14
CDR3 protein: CASSLGLAPDTQYF

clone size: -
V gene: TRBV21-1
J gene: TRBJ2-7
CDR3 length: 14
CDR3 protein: CARRYSGISYEQYF

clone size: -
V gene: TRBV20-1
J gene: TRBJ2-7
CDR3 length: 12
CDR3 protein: CSARFGGYEQYF

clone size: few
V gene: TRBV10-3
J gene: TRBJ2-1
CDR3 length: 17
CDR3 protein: CAISPSSPGLAGVEQFF

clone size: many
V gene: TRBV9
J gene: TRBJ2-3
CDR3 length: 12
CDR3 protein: CASSATTDTQYF

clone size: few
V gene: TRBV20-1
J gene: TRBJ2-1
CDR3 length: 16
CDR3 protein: CSASPQRGRSYNEQFF

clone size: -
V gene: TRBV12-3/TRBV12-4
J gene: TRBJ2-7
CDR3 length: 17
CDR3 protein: CASSSPLAGEPSYEQYF

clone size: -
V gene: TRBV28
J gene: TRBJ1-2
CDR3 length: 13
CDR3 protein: CATKDGKNYGYTF

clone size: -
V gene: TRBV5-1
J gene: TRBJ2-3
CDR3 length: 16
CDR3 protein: CASSLEGGGTTDTQYF

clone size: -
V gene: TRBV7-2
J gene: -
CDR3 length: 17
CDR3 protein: CASSIRPATSGSKTQYF

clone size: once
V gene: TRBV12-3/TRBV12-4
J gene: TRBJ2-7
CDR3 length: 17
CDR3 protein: CASSSSGLAGASYEQYF